This TCR beta chain originates from a study of Graves' ophthalmopathy and Graves' hyperthyroidism. Notes on the study in general: As the model predicted ophthalmopathy progression, it achieved a sensitivity of 70% to 71% and a specificity of about 72%. Blood also contained most of the expanded thyroid clonotypes above 0.001 frequency.

CDR3 regions of TCR beta were amplified from RNA transcripts. Second-round multiplex PCR followed a first-round RT-PCR using HTBI primers. One entry per CDR3 protein, called by TCRdb with MiXCR from the multiplex PCR reads. This sample has around 590,000 distinct CDR3 sequences, with roughly 40% found just once. Exclusion covered patients with other autoimmune diseases or uncontrolled infections (as well as pregnancy or lactation). Establishment of the diagnosis relied upon clinical symptoms, serum thyroxine, TRAb, thyroid ultrasound and orbital computed tomography. Points on this clonotype: What it binds is not known.

CDR1 and CDR2 from the germline V gene are SQVTM and ANQGSEA. The V end lost 5 bases, the J end lost 3 bases, and 4 bases lay between the germline ends. This CDR3 is 11 amino acids long. The gene calls are TRBV29-1 and TRBJ2-2; the D is unclear. The sequence came from an adult man with Graves' hyperthyroidism. Sequenced material: peripheral blood or thyroid tissue (not recorded which). The CDR3 DNA is TGCAGCGTTCCGGACACCGGGGAGCTGTTTTTT. Residues: CSVPDTGELFF.